The 31 T cell receptor beta chains below come from one sample, sequenced in a study of blood T cell repertoires in COVID-19. Some clones are missing from TCRdb's copy, which holds only in-frame ones; the method was immunoSEQ multiplex PCR. The sample shows about 210,000 clones, 81% of them seen only once. The material sequenced was PBMCs or T cells enriched from blood (not recorded which). Receptor source: a man between 40 and 49 years old who had recovered from COVID-19.

The V gene is TRBV2, the J gene TRBJ1-5, with TRBD1 identical over 8 bases. Germline-derived CDR1 and CDR2 are SNHLY and FYNNEI. V dropped 7 bases and J dropped 3; count of bases not matched to a gene: 5. This CDR3 spans 14 amino acids. CDR3 DNA: TGTGCCAGCATCTTGGACAGGGTCAATCAGCCCCAGCATTTT. As protein: CASILDRVNQPQHF.

V gene TRBV12-5 combines with J gene TRBJ1-5, with 9 positions matching TRBD1. The CDR3 extends over 16 amino acids. The junction had 7 bases not matched to a gene; V was cut back by 5 bases and J by 2 bases. The germline V gene encodes CDR1 LGHNT and CDR2 FRNRAP. Here the CDR3 reads CASGPSDRGGNQPQHF. The DNA for the CDR3 is TGTGCTAGTGGTCCCTCGGACAGGGGTGGCAATCAGCCCCAGCATTTT.

A remark on this clone: The junction departs from germline at one end; a sequencing error may be responsible. V is TRBV5-1 and J is TRBJ2-2, with 9 positions matching TRBD2. Germline CDR1 reads SGHRS; CDR2 reads YFSETQ. The CDR3 consists of 14 residues. Here the CDR3 reads CASSLASGVGELFF. The CDR3 DNA is TGCGCCAGCAGCTTGGCTAGCGGGGTCGGGGAGTTGTTTTTT.

The chain recombines TRBV9 with TRBJ2-7, with TRBD1 matching 8 bases. Unmatched junction bases numbered 6, after V lost 2 bases and J lost 2 bases. The CDR3 length is 15 residues. The germline CDR1 and CDR2 sequences are SGDLS and YYNGEE. CDR3: CASSVGTGRTYEQYF. The CDR3 DNA follows: TGTGCCAGCAGCGTGGGGACAGGCCGAACCTACGAGCAGTACTTC.

The rearrangement links TRBV19 to TRBJ2-5; D might be TRBD2 (6 bases). The CDR3 is 15 residues long. Germline V CDR1 and CDR2: LNHDA, SQIVND (reference sequence). Deletions cut 3 bases from V and 2 bases from J, with 13 bases between. CDR3: CASSIGDLQQETQYF. CDR3 sequence (DNA): TGTGCCAGTAGTATCGGGGACTTACAACAAGAGACCCAGTACTTC.

In this sample, this clone turned up a few times. The rearrangement joins TRBV19 to TRBJ2-3; TRBD2 matches at 8 bases. Germline trimming cut 10 bases from V and 10 bases from J; bases unmatched to any gene: 13. Germline CDR1 reads LNHDA; CDR2 reads SQIVND (reference sequence). The CDR3 length is 13 residues. CDR3 sequence (DNA): TGTGCCACCGAGGCGGGGGGCGGTACTGCGCAGTATTTT. Protein sequence: CATEAGGGTAQYF. The whole variable domain, remainder taken from reference TRBV19 and TRBJ2-3, is DGGITQSPKYLFRKEGQNVTLSCEQNLNHDAMYWYRQDPGQGLRLIYYSQIVNDFQKGDIAEGYSVSREKKESFPLTVTSAQKNPTAFYLCATEAGGGTAQYFGPGTRLTVL.

V usage is TRBV9 and J usage is TRBJ1-2, with TRBD1 identical over 8 bases. The germline V gene encodes CDR1 SGDLS and CDR2 YYNGEE. J was trimmed by 3 bases and V by 2 bases; bases with no gene match: 6. The CDR3 consists of 15 residues. CDR3 region: CASSVGPGGDYGYTF. For the CDR3, the DNA is TGTGCCAGCAGCGTGGGGCCAGGGGGCGACTATGGCTACACCTTC.

The CDR3 DNA is TGTGCCAGCAGCAAGCTACCAACAAACAGGGGCGGTACTGAAGCTTTCTTT. This codes for CASSKLPTNRGGTEAFF. The chain carries TRBV7-3 and TRBJ1-1; TRBD1 matches at 7 bases. CDR3 length: 17 residues. The V gene's germline CDR1 is SGHTA and CDR2 FQGTGA. V gave up 5 bases and J gave up 5 bases; unmatched junction bases: 17.

J is TRBJ2-3 and V is TRBV10-3, with 7 bases that match TRBD2. V lost 10 bases to trimming and J lost 2 bases; unmatched junction nucleotides: 9. Per the germline V gene, CDR1 is ENHRY and CDR2 is SYGVKD. This CDR3 comprises 14 residues. CDR3 bases: TGTGCCACTATGGGTAGCGGGTCCACAGATACGCAGTATTTT. This sequence encodes CATMGSGSTDTQYF.

The chain uses TRBV28 and TRBJ2-7; TRBD2 is a possible D gene (6 bases). V shed 10 bases and J shed 0 bases, with 19 bases lying between them. There are 15 residues in the CDR3. Germline CDR1 and CDR2: MDHEN and SYDVKM. The CDR3 DNA sequence: TGTGCCACCAACTACGGGGAGGCCAGCTCCTACGAGCAGTACTTC. Translating gives CATNYGEASSYEQYF.

This clone has more than one count but fewer than ten. Other DNA sequences from this sample encode an identical CDR3 as well. The rearrangement links TRBV6-5 to TRBJ1-2; the D gene is possibly TRBD1 (5 bases). CDR3 length: 13 residues. CDR1 and CDR2 (germline): MNHEY, SVGAGI. V was clipped by 5 bases and J by 3 bases, with 10 bases between them. CDR3 nucleotide sequence: TGTGCCAGCAGTCCAGGGTCGGACTATGGCTACACCTTC. It translates to CASSPGSDYGYTF.

A few counts support this clone. The genes are TRBV19 and TRBJ1-2; 9 bases are a match to TRBD1. CDR1 is LNHDA and CDR2 is SQIVND in the germline V gene (reference sequence). J gave up 4 bases and V 1 base, and 4 bases lay outside the gene matches. This CDR3 has 15 residues. For the CDR3, the DNA is TGTGCCAGTAGTATAGGAACAGGGGGCAGCTATGGCTACACCTTC. This translates into CASSIGTGGSYGYTF.

V gene TRBV12-5 combines with J gene TRBJ2-1; the match to TRBD2 covers 13 bases. V gave up 5 bases and J gave up 8 bases; unmatched junction bases: 6. This CDR3 comprises 15 residues. Per the germline V gene, CDR1 is LGHNT and CDR2 is FRNRAP. DNA of the CDR3: TGTGCTAGTGGTCCTCGGACTAGCGGGAGACATGAGCAGTTCTTC. It translates to CASGPRTSGRHEQFF. Combining the CDR3 with reference TRBV12-5 and TRBJ2-1 gives the whole variable domain DARVTQTPRHKVTEMGQEVTMRCQPILGHNTVFWYRQTMMQGLELLAYFRNRAPLDDSGMPKDRFSAEMPDATLATLKIQPSEPRDSAVYFCASGPRTSGRHEQFFGPGTRLTVL.

The chain couples TRBV6-1 to TRBJ2-2, with D tentatively TRBD1 (6 bases). The CDR3 contains 17 residues. V lost 4 bases and J lost 2, with 17 bases in between. Germline CDR1 and CDR2: MNHNS and SASEGT. The CDR3 region is CASSALTGRPNTGELFF. In DNA form, the CDR3 reads TGTGCCAGCAGTGCGCTGACAGGTCGACCTAACACCGGGGAGCTGTTTTTT.

V gene TRBV29-1 combines with J gene TRBJ1-2, with TRBD1 matching 8 bases. Trimming removed 7 bases from V and 1 base from J; junction bases left unmatched: 2. The CDR3 is made up of 12 amino acids. Germline CDR1 reads SQVTM; CDR2 reads ANQGSEA. The CDR3 DNA follows: TGCAGCGCTGGACAGGGTAACTATGGCTACACCTTC. This gives the protein CSAGQGNYGYTF.

The chain links TRBV11-2 to TRBJ1-1; D gene ambiguous. The CDR3 loop spans 13 amino acids. Germline V gene sequence: CDR1 SGHAT, CDR2 FQNNGV. V was cut by 5 bases and J by 7 bases, with 14 bases left in between. The CDR3 nucleotides read TGTGCCAGCAGCAAAACTCGGGGAGATGAAGCTTTCTTT. It is translated as CASSKTRGDEAFF.

The chain combines TRBV6-2 or TRBV6-3 with TRBJ1-5, with D possibly matching TRBD1 (5 bases). There are 14 residues in the CDR3. In germline, CDR1 is MNHEY, CDR2 SVGEGT. The V gene lost 2 bases and the J gene lost 7 bases, with 12 bases spanning the gap. CDR3 nucleotides: TGTGCCAGCAGTTACCGGCAGGGCAGGCAGCCCCAGCATTTT. Residues: CASSYRQGRQPQHF.

This chain joins TRBV19 and TRBJ1-4, with TRBD1 as a possible D gene (6 bases). The CDR3 is 16 amino acids. Germline V gives CDR1 LNHDA, CDR2 SQIVND (reference sequence). V lost 3 bases to trimming and J lost 8 bases, with 19 bases between them. CDR3 sequence: CASSISWTAWREKLFF. The CDR3 nucleotides are TGTGCCAGTAGTATTTCCTGGACAGCCTGGAGGGAAAAACTGTTTTTT.

This sequence joins TRBV5-6 and TRBJ2-2; the D gene is possibly TRBD1 (6 bases). Trimming left V 4 bases short and J 3 bases short, with 16 bases between. CDR1 and CDR2 (germline): SGHDT, YYEEEE. CDR3 length: 16 residues. Here the CDR3 DNA reads TGTGCCAGCAGCATTGAACAGGGTTGGTACACCGGGGAGCTGTTTTTT. It specifies CASSIEQGWYTGELFF.

The J gene is TRBJ1-4, the V gene TRBV5-1; D is perhaps TRBD1 (5 bases). Germline CDR1 and CDR2: SGHRS and YFSETQ. Trimming took off 5 bases at V and 0 bases at J, with 8 bases between the two ends. The CDR3 is 14 residues long. CDR3 sequence (DNA): TGCGCCAGCAGTTTAGGGGCAACTAATGAAAAACTGTTTTTT. It codes for CASSLGATNEKLFF.

The gene calls are TRBV3-1 (or the pseudogene TRBV3-2) and TRBJ2-1; the D gene is possibly TRBD1 (5 bases). The germline V gene encodes CDR1 LGHDT and CDR2 YNNKEL (reference sequence). Deletions cut 5 bases from V and 2 bases from J, with 13 bases between. The CDR3 loop spans 15 amino acids. The CDR3 DNA follows: TGTGCCAGCAGCTACCGGACAAGACCCTACAATGAGCAGTTCTTC. The encoded protein is CASSYRTRPYNEQFF.

The chain uses TRBV11-1 and TRBJ2-2; D is possibly TRBD2 (6 bases). CDR3 length equals 15 residues. Between the trimmed V and J ends, which lost 4 bases and 3 bases, there was a span of 12 bases. Germline assignment: CDR1 SGHAT and CDR2 FQDESV (reference sequence). CDR3 sequence (DNA): TGTGCCAGCAGCTGGGGACTTGATTACACCGGGGAGCTGTTTTTT. Protein product: CASSWGLDYTGELFF.

J is TRBJ2-5 and V is TRBV18; TRBD2 is a possible D gene (5 bases). From germline, CDR1 is KGHSH and CDR2 LQKENI. Trimming stripped 5 bases from V and 5 bases from J, with 9 bases between. This CDR3 region has 12 residues. CDR3 sequence: CASSTGGETQYF. The CDR3 DNA reads as TGTGCCAGCTCAACCGGAGGCGAGACCCAGTACTTC.

The J gene is TRBJ2-7, the V gene TRBV19; weak D call: TRBD1 (6 bases). Per the germline V gene, CDR1 is LNHDA and CDR2 is SQIVND (reference sequence). Trimming shortened V by 5 bases and J by 6 bases, and 20 bases separated the two germline ends. CDR3 length equals 15 residues. This chain's CDR3 is CASSPNPGQRGEQYF. CDR3 nucleotide sequence: TGTGCCAGTAGTCCAAATCCGGGACAAAGAGGCGAGCAGTACTTC. Filled out from reference TRBV19 and TRBJ2-7, the complete variable domain reads DGGITQSPKYLFRKEGQNVTLSCEQNLNHDAMYWYRQDPGQGLRLIYYSQIVNDFQKGDIAEGYSVSREKKESFPLTVTSAQKNPTAFYLCASSPNPGQRGEQYFGPGTRLTVT.

The chain combines TRBV6-5 with TRBJ1-1, with D possibly matching TRBD1 (5 bases). CDR1 is MNHEY and CDR2 is SVGAGI in the germline V gene. The V and J ends lost 6 bases and 1 base respectively, with 12 bases between them. The CDR3 is 14 amino acids. In nucleotides, the CDR3 is TGTGCCAGCAGGGGGGGTTGGGAGAACACTGAAGCTTTCTTT. Protein sequence: CASRGGWENTEAFF.

This sequence joins TRBV16 and TRBJ1-4, with D hard to call. Germline values: CDR1 KGHSY, CDR2 FQNENV. This CDR3 has 15 residues. V lost 1 base and J 6 bases, leaving 12 bases between the germline ends. In nucleotides, the CDR3 is TGTGCCAGCAGCCAATATACAGCTGTCGATGAAAAACTGTTTTTT. It translates to CASSQYTAVDEKLFF.

This clone was observed a handful of times. The chain's CDR3 is CASRREGTVGGSPLHF. CDR3 in DNA: TGTGCCAGCAGACGAGAGGGGACAGTGGGAGGATCACCCCTCCACTTT. This chain uses TRBV27 with TRBJ1-6; 7 nucleotides match TRBD1. Trimming cost V 6 bases and J 10 bases; bases outside gene matches: 15. Germline-derived CDR1 and CDR2 are MNHEY and SMNVEV (reference sequence). The CDR3 contains 16 residues.

V and J are TRBV6-2 or TRBV6-3 and TRBJ1-5, with D possibly matching TRBD1 (6 bases). The V gene lost 4 bases and the J gene lost 6 bases, with 19 bases spanning the gap. The CDR3 length is 16 residues. In germline, CDR1 is MNHEY, CDR2 SVGEGT. CDR3 sequence (DNA): TGTGCCAGCAGTTCGAGACGACAGGCTGGGGGTCAGCCCCAGCATTTT. It translates to CASSSRRQAGGQPQHF.

The V and J genes are TRBV7-3 and TRBJ2-3, with D unclear. Per the germline V gene, CDR1 is SGHTA and CDR2 is FQGTGA. V dropped 4 bases and J dropped 6 bases, with 14 bases sitting between them. This CDR3 is 14 amino acids long. The CDR3 region has the DNA TGTGCCAGCAGCTCGGAGTCGTCCACGGATACGCAGTATTTT. Protein: CASSSESSTDTQYF.

The J gene is TRBJ2-1, the V gene TRBV2; 14 bases match TRBD2. Per the germline V gene, CDR1 is SNHLY and CDR2 is FYNNEI. V lost 6 bases to trimming and J lost 8 bases; unmatched junction nucleotides: 12. The CDR3 is made up of 17 amino acids. Here the CDR3 reads CASRNGRLAGGQDEQFF. The CDR3 DNA reads as TGTGCCAGCAGAAACGGCCGACTAGCGGGGGGGCAGGATGAGCAGTTCTTC.

The rearrangement links TRBV6-5 to TRBJ1-2; D is uncertain. V was pared by 2 bases and J by 5 bases, with 6 bases between. Germline lookup yields CDR1 MNHEY and CDR2 SVGAGI. The CDR3 is 12 residues long. CDR3 sequence reads: CASSYNRYGYTF. The CDR3 nucleotides are TGTGCCAGCAGTTACAACAGATATGGCTACACCTTC.